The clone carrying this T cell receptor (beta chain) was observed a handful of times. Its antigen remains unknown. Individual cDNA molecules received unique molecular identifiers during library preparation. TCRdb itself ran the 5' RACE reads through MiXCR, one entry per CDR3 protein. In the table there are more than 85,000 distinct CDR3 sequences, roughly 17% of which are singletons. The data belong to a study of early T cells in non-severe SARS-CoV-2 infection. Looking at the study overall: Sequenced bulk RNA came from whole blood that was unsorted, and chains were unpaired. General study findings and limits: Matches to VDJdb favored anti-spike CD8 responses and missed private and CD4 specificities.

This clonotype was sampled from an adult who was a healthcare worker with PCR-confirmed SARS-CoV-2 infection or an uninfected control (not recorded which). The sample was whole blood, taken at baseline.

CDR3 residues: CSARDLYKSRPSGEQFF. The CDR3 DNA reads TGCAGTGCTAGAGATTTATACAAGAGCCGTCCTAGCGGTGAGCAGTTCTTC. The genes are TRBV20-1 and TRBJ2-1; the match to TRBD2 covers 7 bases. Germline trimming cut 0 bases from V and 9 bases from J; bases unmatched to any gene: 17. Germline lookup yields CDR1 DFQATT and CDR2 SNEGSKA (reference sequence). The CDR3 sequence is 17 residues long.